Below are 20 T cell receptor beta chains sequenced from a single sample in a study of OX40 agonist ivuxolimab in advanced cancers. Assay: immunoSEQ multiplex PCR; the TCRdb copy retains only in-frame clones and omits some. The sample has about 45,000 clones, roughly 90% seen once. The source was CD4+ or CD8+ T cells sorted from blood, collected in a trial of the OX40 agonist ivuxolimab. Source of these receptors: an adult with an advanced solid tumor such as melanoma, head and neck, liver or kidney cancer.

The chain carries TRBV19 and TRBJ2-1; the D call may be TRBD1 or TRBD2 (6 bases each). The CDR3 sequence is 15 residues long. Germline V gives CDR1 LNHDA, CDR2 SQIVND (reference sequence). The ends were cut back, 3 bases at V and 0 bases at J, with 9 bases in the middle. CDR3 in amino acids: CASSMEGVSYNEQFF. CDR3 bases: TGTGCCAGTAGTATGGAGGGGGTCTCCTACAATGAGCAGTTCTTC.

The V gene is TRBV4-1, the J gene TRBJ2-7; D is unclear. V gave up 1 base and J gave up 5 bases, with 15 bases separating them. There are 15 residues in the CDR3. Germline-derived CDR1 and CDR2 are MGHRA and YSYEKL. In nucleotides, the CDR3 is TGCGCCAGCAGCCAAGTTTTAGTAAGCCCCGACGAGCAGTACTTC. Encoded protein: CASSQVLVSPDEQYF.

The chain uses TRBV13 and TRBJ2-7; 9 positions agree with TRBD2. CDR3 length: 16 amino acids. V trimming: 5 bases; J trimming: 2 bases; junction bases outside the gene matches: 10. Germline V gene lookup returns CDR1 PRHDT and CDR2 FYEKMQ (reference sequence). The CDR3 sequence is CASSPSLSGGAYEQYF. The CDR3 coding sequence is TGTGCCAGCAGCCCTTCGCTTAGCGGGGGCGCCTACGAGCAGTACTTC.

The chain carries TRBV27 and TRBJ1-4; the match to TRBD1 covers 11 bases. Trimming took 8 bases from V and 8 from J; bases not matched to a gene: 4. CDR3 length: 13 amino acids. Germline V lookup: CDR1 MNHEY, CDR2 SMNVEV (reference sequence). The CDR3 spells CASGGTGGEKLFF. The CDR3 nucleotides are TGTGCCAGCGGGGGGACAGGGGGGGAAAAACTGTTTTTT.

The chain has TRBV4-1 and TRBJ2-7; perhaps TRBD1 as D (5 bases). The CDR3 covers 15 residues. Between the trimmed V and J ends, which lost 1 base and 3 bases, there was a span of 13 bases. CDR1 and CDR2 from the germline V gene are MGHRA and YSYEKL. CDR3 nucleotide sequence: TGCGCCAGCAGCCAAGTATCATGGGGCAGCTACGAGCAGTACTTC. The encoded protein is CASSQVSWGSYEQYF.

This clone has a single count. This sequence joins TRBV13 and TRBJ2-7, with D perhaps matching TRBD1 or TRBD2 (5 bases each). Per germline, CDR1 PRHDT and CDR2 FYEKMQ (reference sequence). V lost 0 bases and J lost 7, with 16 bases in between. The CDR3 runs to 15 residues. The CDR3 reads CASSLGGSGGREQYF. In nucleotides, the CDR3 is TGTGCCAGCAGCTTAGGCGGATCTGGGGGAAGAGAGCAGTACTTC.

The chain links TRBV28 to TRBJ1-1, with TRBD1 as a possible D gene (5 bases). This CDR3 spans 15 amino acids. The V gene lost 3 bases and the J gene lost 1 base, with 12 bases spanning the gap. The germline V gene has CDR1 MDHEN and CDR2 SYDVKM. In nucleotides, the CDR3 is TGTGCCAGCAGTTTTGCTAGGAGGGGGAACACTGAAGCTTTCTTT. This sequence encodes CASSFARRGNTEAFF. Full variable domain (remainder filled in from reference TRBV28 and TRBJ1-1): DVKVTQSSRYLVKRTGEKVFLECVQDMDHENMFWYRQDPGLGLRLIYFSYDVKMKEKGDIPEGYSVSREKKERFSLILESASTNQTSMYLCASSFARRGNTEAFFGQGTRLTVV.

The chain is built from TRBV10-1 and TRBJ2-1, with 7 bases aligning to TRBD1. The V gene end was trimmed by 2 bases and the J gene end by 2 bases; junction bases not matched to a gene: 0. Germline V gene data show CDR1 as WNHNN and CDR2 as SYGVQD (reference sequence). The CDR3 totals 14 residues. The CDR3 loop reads CASSEQGAYNEQFF. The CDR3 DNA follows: TGCGCCAGCAGTGAGCAGGGGGCCTACAATGAGCAGTTCTTC.

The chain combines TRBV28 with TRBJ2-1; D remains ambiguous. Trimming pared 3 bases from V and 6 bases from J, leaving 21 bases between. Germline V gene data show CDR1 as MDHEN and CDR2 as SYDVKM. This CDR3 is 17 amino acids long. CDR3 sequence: CASSFDSARPPLNEQFF. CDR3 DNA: TGTGCCAGCAGTTTCGACTCAGCCCGACCCCCACTCAATGAGCAGTTCTTC.

The CDR3 DNA is TGTGCCAGCTGGGTGGAGGGGAACACCATATATTTT. Translated, it gives CASWVEGNTIYF. The rearrangement uses TRBV2 and TRBJ1-3; D is perhaps TRBD1 (5 bases). Germline V gene lookup returns CDR1 SNHLY and CDR2 FYNNEI. The length of the CDR3 is 12 residues. Trimming took off 8 bases at V and 7 bases at J, with 12 bases between the two ends. The variable domain in full, with the rest retrieved from reference TRBV2 and TRBJ1-3, is EPEVTQTPSHQVTQMGQEVILRCVPISNHLYFYWYRQILGQKVEFLVSFYNNEISEKSEIFDDQFSVERPDGSNFTLKIRSTKLEDSAMYFCASWVEGNTIYFGEGSWLTVV.

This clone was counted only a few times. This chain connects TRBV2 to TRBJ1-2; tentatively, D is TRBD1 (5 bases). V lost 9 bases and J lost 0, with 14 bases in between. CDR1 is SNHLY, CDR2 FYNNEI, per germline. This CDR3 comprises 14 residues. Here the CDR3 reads CASDGGGANYGYTF. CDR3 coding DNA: TGTGCCAGTGATGGGGGGGGAGCTAACTATGGCTACACCTTC.

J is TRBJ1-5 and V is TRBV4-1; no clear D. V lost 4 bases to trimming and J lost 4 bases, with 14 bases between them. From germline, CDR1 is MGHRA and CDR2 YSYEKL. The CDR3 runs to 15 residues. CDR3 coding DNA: TGCGCCAGCAGCCTCGGCGGCGGAGTAAATCAGCCCCAGCATTTT. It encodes CASSLGGGVNQPQHF.

CDR3 coding DNA: TGTGCCAGCAGTGCGGACAGGGGGCTTTACGAGCAGTACTTC. It yields the protein CASSADRGLYEQYF. This chain joins TRBV28 and TRBJ2-7; 11 nucleotides align to TRBD1. CDR3 length: 14 amino acids. V shed 5 bases, J shed 4 bases, and the junction held 4 bases outside the gene matches. Per the germline V gene, CDR1 is MDHEN and CDR2 is SYDVKM.

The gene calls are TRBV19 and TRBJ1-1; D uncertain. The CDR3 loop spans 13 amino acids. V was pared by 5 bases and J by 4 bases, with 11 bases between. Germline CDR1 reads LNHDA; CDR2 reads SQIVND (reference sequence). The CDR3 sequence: CASSARTVTEAFF. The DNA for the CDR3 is TGTGCCAGTAGTGCCCGGACGGTCACTGAAGCTTTCTTT.

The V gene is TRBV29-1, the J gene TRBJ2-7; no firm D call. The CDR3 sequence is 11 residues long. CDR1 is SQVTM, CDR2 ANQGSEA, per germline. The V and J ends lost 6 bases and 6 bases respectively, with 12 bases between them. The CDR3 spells CSVMLGSEQYF. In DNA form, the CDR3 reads TGCAGCGTAATGTTAGGGTCCGAGCAGTACTTC.

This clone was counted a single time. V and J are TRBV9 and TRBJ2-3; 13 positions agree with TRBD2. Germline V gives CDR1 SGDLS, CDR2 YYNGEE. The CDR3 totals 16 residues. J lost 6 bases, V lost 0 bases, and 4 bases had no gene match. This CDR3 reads CASSVGTSGSLDTQYF. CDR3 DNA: TGTGCCAGCAGCGTAGGGACTAGCGGGAGCCTGGATACGCAGTATTTT.

The CDR3 here is CASSGAASYEQYF. For the CDR3, the DNA is TGTGCCAGTAGTGGGGCAGCTTCCTACGAGCAGTACTTC. The chain couples TRBV19 to TRBJ2-7, with D perhaps matching TRBD1 (5 bases). Germline CDR1 reads LNHDA; CDR2 reads SQIVND (reference sequence). V lost 5 bases to trimming and J lost 1 base, with 9 bases between them. This CDR3 is 13 amino acids long.

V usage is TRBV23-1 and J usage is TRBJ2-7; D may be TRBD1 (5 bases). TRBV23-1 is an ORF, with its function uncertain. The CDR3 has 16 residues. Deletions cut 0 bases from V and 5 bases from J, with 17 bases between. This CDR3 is CASSQSVTEASHEQYF. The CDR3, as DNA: TGCGCCAGCAGTCAATCTGTGACAGAGGCCAGCCACGAGCAGTACTTC.

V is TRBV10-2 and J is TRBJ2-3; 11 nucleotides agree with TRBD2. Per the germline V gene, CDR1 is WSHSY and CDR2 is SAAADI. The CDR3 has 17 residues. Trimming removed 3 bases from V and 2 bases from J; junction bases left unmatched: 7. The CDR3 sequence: CASSDGLAGLVTDTQYF. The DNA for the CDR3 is TGCGCCAGCAGTGACGGACTAGCGGGTCTTGTCACAGATACGCAGTATTTT.

The CDR3 is CASSGPPDFTDTQYF. DNA of the CDR3: TGTGCCAGCAGCGGCCCCCCGGACTTCACAGATACGCAGTATTTT. This chain uses TRBV9 with TRBJ2-3, with TRBD2 as a possible D gene (5 bases). Germline V gene sequence: CDR1 SGDLS, CDR2 YYNGEE. There are 15 residues in the CDR3. V shed 3 bases and J shed 2 bases, with 13 bases lying between them.